This entry features one TCR beta chain sequence. The junction differs from germline at one of its ends, possibly a read error. In the original processing: Researchers report that nucleated cell counts were estimated from reference gene primer amplification. Libraries were prepared by immunoSEQ multiplex PCR; TCRdb keeps only in-frame clonotypes and omits some of them. Clone size and the V and J calls come from that table; the DNA yielded D and trimming. In the table there are roughly 260,000 clones, 86% of which are singletons. This entry comes from a study of blood T cell repertoires in COVID-19. Overall study: Specimens from acute and convalescent COVID-19 originated in the United States, Italy and Spain. T cells, B-cell-depleted T cells, or PBMCs provided the cDNA or gDNA that served as material.

Germline V gene sequence: CDR1 LNHDA, CDR2 SQIVND (reference sequence). The CDR3 spans 13 residues. The receptor's source is a man aged 35-49 years who had recovered from COVID-19. The chain uses TRBV19 and TRBJ2-1; 10 bases map to TRBD2. The sequenced material came from peripheral blood. CDR3 residues: CASSRTTSGNRVF. CDR3 sequence (DNA): TGTGCCAGTAGCCGAACCACTAGCGGGAACAGGGTCTTC. The full variable domain, with the rest looked up from reference TRBV19 and TRBJ2-1, is DGGITQSPKYLFRKEGQNVTLSCEQNLNHDAMYWYRQDPGQGLRLIYYSQIVNDFQKGDIAEGYSVSREKKESFPLTVTSAQKNPTAFYLCASSRTTSGNRVFGPGTRLTVL.